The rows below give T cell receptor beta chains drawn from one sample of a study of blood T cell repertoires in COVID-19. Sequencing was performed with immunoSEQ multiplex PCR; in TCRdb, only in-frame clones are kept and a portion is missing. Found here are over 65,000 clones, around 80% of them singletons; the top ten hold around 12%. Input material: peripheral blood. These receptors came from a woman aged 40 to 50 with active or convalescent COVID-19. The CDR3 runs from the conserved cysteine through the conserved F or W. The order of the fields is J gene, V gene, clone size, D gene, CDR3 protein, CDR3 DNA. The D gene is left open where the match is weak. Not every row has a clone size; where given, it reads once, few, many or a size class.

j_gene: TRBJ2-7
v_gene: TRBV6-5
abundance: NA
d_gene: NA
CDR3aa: CASSYSGGSYEQYF
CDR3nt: TGTGCCAGCAGTTACTCGGGGGGCTCCTACGAGCAGTACTTC

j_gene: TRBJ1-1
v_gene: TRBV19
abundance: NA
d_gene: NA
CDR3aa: CASSRLSNTEAFF
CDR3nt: TGTGCCAGTAGTAGACTTTCGAACACTGAAGCTTTCTTT

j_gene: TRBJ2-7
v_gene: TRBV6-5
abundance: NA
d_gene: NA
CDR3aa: CASSYSAGYEQYF
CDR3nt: TGTGCCAGCAGTTACTCGGCGGGATACGAGCAGTACTTC

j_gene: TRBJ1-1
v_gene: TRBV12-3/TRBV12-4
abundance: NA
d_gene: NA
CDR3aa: CASSPQVNTEAFF
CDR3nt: TGTGCCAGCAGCCCACAGGTGAACACTGAAGCTTTCTTT

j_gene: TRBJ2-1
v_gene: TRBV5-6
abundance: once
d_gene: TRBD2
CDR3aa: CASSGLAGVNEQFF
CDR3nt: TGTGCCAGCAGCGGGCTAGCGGGAGTCAATGAGCAGTTCTTC

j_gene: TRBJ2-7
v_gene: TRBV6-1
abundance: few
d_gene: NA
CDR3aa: CASSEWWAIDEQYF
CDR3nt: TGTGCCAGCAGTGAATGGTGGGCGATCGACGAGCAGTACTTC

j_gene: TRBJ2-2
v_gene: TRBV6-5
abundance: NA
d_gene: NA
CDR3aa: CASKRDTKETGELFF
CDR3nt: TGTGCCAGCAAGAGGGACACCAAGGAGACCGGGGAGCTGTTTTTT

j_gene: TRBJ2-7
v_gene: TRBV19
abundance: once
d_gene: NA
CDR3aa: CASSIADSYEQYF
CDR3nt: TGTGCCAGTAGTATTGCGGACAGCTACGAGCAGTACTTC

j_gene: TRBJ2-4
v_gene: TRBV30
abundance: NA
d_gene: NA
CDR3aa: CAWTLGGQNIQYF
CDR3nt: TGTGCCTGGACCCTCGGGGGTCAAAACATTCAGTACTTC

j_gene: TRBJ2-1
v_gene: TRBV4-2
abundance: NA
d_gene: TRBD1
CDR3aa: CASSQDFGTGGGNEQFF
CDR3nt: TGTGCCAGCAGCCAAGATTTCGGGACAGGGGGGGGCAATGAGCAGTTCTTC

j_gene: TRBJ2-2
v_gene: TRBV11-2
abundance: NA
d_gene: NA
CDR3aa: CASRHSRGGELFF
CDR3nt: TGTGCCAGCAGGCACTCGCGAGGTGGGGAGCTGTTTTTT

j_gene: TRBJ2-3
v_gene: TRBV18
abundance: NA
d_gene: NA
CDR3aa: CASSLLGEASTDTQYF
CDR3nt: TGTGCCAGCTCACTCCTCGGGGAGGCTAGCACAGATACGCAGTATTTT

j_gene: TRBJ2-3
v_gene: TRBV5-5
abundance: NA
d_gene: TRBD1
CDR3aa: CASSLGQGAMTDTQYF
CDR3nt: TGTGCCAGCAGCTTGGGGCAGGGGGCTATGACAGATACGCAGTATTTT

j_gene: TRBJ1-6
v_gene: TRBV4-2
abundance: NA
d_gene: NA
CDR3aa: CASSQGVGLNYNSPLHF
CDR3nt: TGTGCCAGCAGCCAAGGGGTGGGGCTCAACTATAATTCACCCCTCCACTTT

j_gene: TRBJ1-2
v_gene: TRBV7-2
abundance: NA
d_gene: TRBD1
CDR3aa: CASRPGQSVYGYTF
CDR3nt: TGTGCCAGCAGACCGGGACAGAGCGTTTATGGCTACACCTTC

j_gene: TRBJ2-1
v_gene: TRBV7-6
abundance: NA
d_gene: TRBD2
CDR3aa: CASSSGLADYNEQFF
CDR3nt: TGTGCCAGCAGCTCGGGACTAGCGGATTACAATGAGCAGTTCTTC